This TCR beta chain stems from a study of blood T cell repertoires in COVID-19. Study-level information: The United States, Italy and Spain were the sources of the acute and convalescent COVID-19 samples. PBMCs, B-cell-depleted T cells, or T cells were the source of the cDNA or gDNA that made up the material.

Under the authors' procedure: Estimation of nucleated cell counts was performed using reference gene primer amplification. The assay was immunoSEQ multiplex PCR, and TCRdb's table has in-frame clones only and misses some. Clonal size and the V and J genes are those of that table, whereas D and trimming came from the DNA. The sample contains some 220,000 clones, over 60% of which appear only once. Sequenced sample: peripheral blood. The receptor was isolated from a woman in her seventies with acute or convalescent COVID-19.

This CDR3 is CASSQDDGRVRTQYF. The CDR3 nucleotides read TGTGCCAGCAGCCAAGATGATGGCAGGGTGAGAACCCAGTACTTC. The chain has TRBV14 and TRBJ2-5; tentatively, D is TRBD1 (5 bases). V was trimmed by 0 bases and J by 8 bases, leaving 16 bases between them. Germline assignment: CDR1 SGHDN and CDR2 FVKESK. The CDR3 has 15 residues.